This T cell receptor (beta chain) derives from a study of OX40 agonist ivuxolimab in advanced cancers. Study context: Patients took ivuxolimab, an agonistic anti-OX40 (CD134) antibody.

Measured with immunoSEQ multiplex PCR; TCRdb has only the in-frame clones, and not every one. Of tens of thousands of clones in the sample, approximately 80% were seen once. Details on this clone: Antigen: not known. This sample includes further DNA sequences coding for the same CDR3.

Findings and limits, study-wide: Certain nonresponders additionally had low normalized T-cell clonal expansion.

This CDR3 comprises 14 residues. CDR1 is PRHDT and CDR2 is FYEKMQ in the germline V gene (reference sequence). V was cut by 3 bases and J by 2 bases, with 9 bases left in between. The sequencing used CD4+ or CD8+ T cells sorted from blood, collected in a trial of the OX40 agonist ivuxolimab. The sequence was collected from an adult with an advanced solid tumor such as melanoma, head and neck, liver or kidney cancer. The chain combines TRBV13 with TRBJ2-3; D unresolved. The CDR3: CASSLPRTTDTQYF. CDR3 DNA: TGTGCCAGCAGCTTGCCTAGGACCACAGATACGCAGTATTTT.